The clone carrying this T cell receptor (beta chain) has just one count. This entry belongs to a study of T cell changes during pregnancy in multiple sclerosis. The CDR3 sequence is 13 residues long. Germline V gene data show CDR1 as ENHRY and CDR2 as SYGVKD. Between the trimmed V and J ends, which lost 7 bases and 1 base, there was a span of 9 bases. Here immunoSEQ multiplex PCR was the method, and the copy in TCRdb shows in-frame clones only, minus some. The sample contains about 43,000 clones, approximately 90% of which appear only once. This sequence was found in a female donor with multiple sclerosis, enrolled in a pregnancy study. The sequenced material came from PBMCs (not recorded whether the cells were cultured). The V gene is TRBV10-3, the J gene TRBJ2-3; a weak D match, TRBD2 (6 bases). CDR3 DNA: TGTGCCATCACCCCTAGCGGCACAGATACGCAGTATTTT. Its translation is CAITPSGTDTQYF.